This note documents a single T cell receptor (beta chain) sequence. The germline V gene has CDR1 MGHRA and CDR2 YSYEKL. This CDR3 is 17 amino acids long. Between the trimmed V and J ends, which lost 0 bases and 0 bases, there was a span of 12 bases. This record comes from a study of blood T cell repertoires in COVID-19. Here immunoSEQ multiplex PCR was the method, and the copy in TCRdb shows in-frame clones only, minus some. The sample lists around 130,000 clones, 85% occurring once. V gene TRBV4-1 combines with J gene TRBJ1-5; a possible D gene is TRBD1 (6 bases). This sequence was found in a man aged 55-75 years with acute or convalescent COVID-19. Sequencing was carried out using peripheral blood. In DNA, the CDR3 is TGCGCCAGCAGCCAAGACCGGACAGACTATAGCAATCAGCCCCAGCATTTT. Translating it yields CASSQDRTDYSNQPQHF.